These 27 T cell receptor beta chains were all obtained from the same sample, sequenced in a study of blood T cells in healthy people across ages. With a J-beta primer mix and a sample-barcoded 5' primer, a second PCR ran about 6 to 11 cycles. TCRdb reprocessed the 5' RACE reads with MiXCR, giving one entry per CDR3 protein. Among 650,000 to 1,000,000 distinct CDR3 sequences listed, about 34% were seen once. Sequenced sample: blood. The receptors shown here come from a man aged 18 to 29 in good health.

The rearrangement uses TRBV27 and TRBJ2-1; TRBD1 matches at 9 bases. CDR3 length equals 16 residues. From germline, CDR1 is MNHEY and CDR2 SMNVEV (reference sequence). The J segment lost 3 bases and the V segment lost 5 bases, leaving 8 bases of the junction unmatched. Written as DNA, the CDR3 is TGTGCCAGCAGTCCAGCCGGGACAGGGCACTACAATGAGCAGTTCTTC. Translation: CASSPAGTGHYNEQFF.

A few counts support this clonotype. V and J are TRBV5-1 and TRBJ2-3; 12 bases align to TRBD2. Looked up from germline, CDR1 is SGHRS and CDR2 is YFSETQ. This CDR3 comprises 16 residues. The trim removed 3 bases at V and 2 bases at J, leaving 4 bases unmatched. The DNA for the CDR3 is TGCGCCAGCAGCTCCCTAGCGGGGGGGCCCACAGATACGCAGTATTTT. Its protein product is CASSSLAGGPTDTQYF.

This chain uses TRBV12-3 or TRBV12-4 with TRBJ2-1, with D perhaps matching TRBD2 (5 bases). CDR3 size: 15 residues. Trimming pared 8 bases from V and 0 bases from J, leaving 14 bases between. CDR3 coding DNA: TGTGCCAGCTGCCGCCGGGGTGCCTCCTACAATGAGCAGTTCTTC. Protein product: CASCRRGASYNEQFF.

This chain links TRBV7-2 with TRBJ1-6; TRBD1 matches 8 bases. CDR1 is SGHTA, CDR2 FQGNSA, per germline. The junction had 5 bases not matched to a gene; V was cut back by 3 bases and J by 4 bases. The CDR3 length is 16 residues. The CDR3 here is CASSLATGAYNSPLHF. For the CDR3, the DNA is TGTGCCAGCAGCTTGGCGACAGGGGCTTATAATTCACCCCTCCACTTT.

The genes are TRBV7-9 and TRBJ2-3, with 7 bases aligning to TRBD1. V gave up 2 bases and J gave up 8 bases; unmatched junction bases: 10. Per germline, CDR1 SEHNR and CDR2 FQNEAQ (reference sequence). The CDR3 is made up of 15 amino acids. The CDR3 DNA is TGTGCCAGCAGCTTACCCGGGACAGTGGGCAGTACGCAGTATTTT. Amino acid sequence: CASSLPGTVGSTQYF.

This clonotype appeared a few times. The chain has TRBV21-1 and TRBJ2-7; TRBD1, as called in the table, went unchecked against the DNA. TRBV21-1 is a pseudogene locus. The CDR3 runs 17 residues. The CDR3 protein is CASSKISFRAGTYEQYF. The DNA of the CDR3 is TGTGCCAGCAGCAAAATCTCCTTTAGGGCGGGGACCTACGAGCAGTACTTC.

The rearrangement links TRBV6-2 or TRBV6-3 to TRBJ2-3; D might be TRBD2 (5 bases). The germline V gene has CDR1 MNHEY and CDR2 SVGEGT. Trimming left V 2 bases short and J 0 bases short, with 15 bases between. The CDR3 extends over 17 amino acids. The CDR3 region is CASSYATTRTSTDTQYF. DNA of the CDR3: TGTGCCAGCAGTTACGCGACTACAAGGACTAGCACAGATACGCAGTATTTT.

V is TRBV21-1 and J is TRBJ1-6; the D call TRBD1 from the table was never checked on the DNA. TRBV21-1 is labeled a pseudogene. There are 16 residues in the CDR3. CDR3 nucleotide sequence: TGTGCCAGCAGCCAGATCTCCGGGACAGATAATTCACCCCTCCACTTT. This gives the protein CASSQISGTDNSPLHF.

The gene calls are TRBV4-3 and TRBJ2-7; D is unclear. Germline V gene lookup returns CDR1 LGHNA and CDR2 YSLEER. This CDR3 is built from 14 residues. Trimming pared 0 bases from V and 6 bases from J, leaving 12 bases between. CDR3 loop: CASSQDLGSPEQYF. CDR3 sequence (DNA): TGCGCCAGCAGCCAAGATCTGGGGTCCCCCGAGCAGTACTTC.

This clonotype has ten or more counts. V and J are TRBV29-1 and TRBJ2-3; unclear D gene. Germline V gives CDR1 SQVTM, CDR2 ANQGSEA. The CDR3 consists of 15 residues. Trimming shortened V by 7 bases and J by 1 base, and 18 bases separated the two germline ends. CDR3 residues: CSAQTSSRGTDTQYF. Written as DNA, the CDR3 is TGCAGCGCCCAGACTTCCTCGAGAGGCACAGATACGCAGTATTTT.

This CDR3 is CASSRPAGRSSYNEQFF. DNA of the CDR3: TGCGCCAGCAGCCGACCCGCTGGGCGGAGCTCCTACAATGAGCAGTTCTTC. The chain carries TRBV4-3 and TRBJ2-1, with no clear D. CDR1 LGHNA and CDR2 YSLEER come from the germline V gene. This CDR3 is 17 amino acids long. V was trimmed by 4 bases and J by 0 bases, leaving 16 bases between them.

Regarding this clonotype: Germline is not matched at one junction end, which may reflect a read error. The genes are TRBV5-1 and TRBJ2-5, with 13 bases that match TRBD2. The CDR3 length is 15 residues. Germline loops: CDR1 SGHRS, CDR2 YFSETQ. CDR3 sequence: CVSSRGTSGVETQYF. The CDR3, as DNA: TGCGTCAGCAGCCGAGGGACTAGCGGGGTGGAGACCCAGTACTTC.

This clonotype was observed a few times. The V call is TRBV27, the J call TRBJ2-1, with 8 positions matching TRBD2. CDR3 size: 15 residues. The J segment lost 4 bases and the V segment lost 2 bases, leaving 4 bases of the junction unmatched. Per the germline V gene, CDR1 is MNHEY and CDR2 is SMNVEV (reference sequence). CDR3 bases: TGTGCCAGCAGTTTAGTAAGCGGGAGTTACAATGAGCAGTTCTTC. Its protein is CASSLVSGSYNEQFF.

This clonotype was counted between two and nine times. This chain connects TRBV20-1 to TRBJ1-6, with 8 nucleotides matching TRBD1. The length of the CDR3 is 13 residues. From germline, CDR1 is DFQATT and CDR2 SNEGSKA (reference sequence). With V trimmed by 4 bases and J by 11 bases, 7 bases remained unmatched. The CDR3 loop is CSATLDRATPLHF. The CDR3 DNA sequence: TGCAGTGCTACCCTGGACAGGGCGACACCCCTCCACTTT.

The table lists this clonotype with a few counts. This chain links TRBV18 with TRBJ2-5, with 7 positions matching TRBD2. The V gene's germline CDR1 is KGHSH and CDR2 LQKENI. This CDR3 region has 15 residues. Unmatched junction bases numbered 15, after V lost 3 bases and J lost 11 bases. The chain's CDR3 is CASSPAGDSYNEQYF. Here the CDR3 DNA reads TGTGCCAGCTCACCGGCGGGGGATTCCTACAATGAGCAGTACTTC.

The chain couples TRBV9 to TRBJ2-4; D is possibly TRBD1 (6 bases). The germline V gene encodes CDR1 SGDLS and CDR2 YYNGEE. V lost 0 bases and J 13 bases, leaving 23 bases between the germline ends. There are 16 residues in the CDR3. The CDR3: CASSVEGGASYNEQYF. CDR3 in DNA: TGTGCCAGCAGCGTAGAAGGGGGAGCCTCTTACAATGAGCAGTACTTC.

The chain couples TRBV7-2 to TRBJ2-3; TRBD2 matches at 8 bases. The CDR3 sequence is 15 residues long. V trimming: 3 bases; J trimming: 6 bases; junction bases outside the gene matches: 8. Germline V CDR1 and CDR2: SGHTA, FQGNSA. The CDR3 bases are TGTGCCAGCAGCTTCGCCGGGACTAGTCAGGATACGCAGTATTTT. It codes for CASSFAGTSQDTQYF.

This clonotype was seen only a few times. The gene calls are TRBV4-3 and TRBJ2-1; D is possibly TRBD1 (6 bases). V lost 3 bases, J lost 10 bases, and 10 bases lay in between. The germline V gene has CDR1 LGHNA and CDR2 YSLEER. This CDR3 is 12 amino acids long. CDR3: CASSHTRGEQFF. The CDR3 DNA sequence: TGCGCCAGCAGCCACACCAGGGGCGAGCAGTTCTTC.

V is TRBV27 and J is TRBJ2-5; D remains ambiguous. The CDR3 has 15 amino acids. CDR1 MNHEY and CDR2 SMNVEV come from the germline V gene (reference sequence). Trimming took off 2 bases at V and 4 bases at J, with 14 bases between the two ends. CDR3 sequence reads: CASSLAAVVGETQYF. The CDR3 DNA sequence: TGTGCCAGCAGTTTAGCGGCAGTAGTGGGAGAGACCCAGTACTTC.

As regards this clonotype: A much bigger clone sits one base away, suggesting this may be a read error. The chain recombines TRBV4-1 with TRBJ2-3; D uncertain. Germline V lookup: CDR1 MGHRA, CDR2 YSYEKL. V was trimmed by 4 bases and J by 6 bases, leaving 11 bases between them. This CDR3 is 13 amino acids long. Written as DNA, the CDR3 is TGCGCCAGCAGCCGAGATAAGCCCGATACGCAGTATTTT. Translating gives CASSRDKPDTQYF.

Turning to this clonotype: A read error may explain this, as a much larger clone is one base away. This chain joins TRBV29-1 and TRBJ2-1, with D possibly called TRBD1 or TRBD2 (5 bases each). V gave up 7 bases and J gave up 13 bases, with 14 bases separating them. The CDR3 is 10 amino acids. Germline CDR1 is SQVTM and CDR2 is ANQGSEA. As DNA, the CDR3 is TGCAGCGGTGGGGGAGAGACCCAGTTCTTC. Its translation: CSGGGETQFF.

There are a few counts of this clonotype. The chain employs TRBV7-3 and TRBJ2-3; 7 bases match TRBD2. V trimming: 2 bases; J trimming: 0 bases; junction bases outside the gene matches: 5. CDR3 length: 16 amino acids. Per the germline V gene, CDR1 is SGHTA and CDR2 is FQGTGA. In DNA form, the CDR3 reads TGTGCCAGCAGCTTAGACCGGCGGGGGAGCACAGATACGCAGTATTTT. Translated: CASSLDRRGSTDTQYF.

The rearrangement uses TRBV5-6 and TRBJ2-3, with D possibly matching TRBD2 (5 bases). The length of the CDR3 is 14 residues. CDR1 is SGHDT and CDR2 is YYEEEE in the germline V gene. Trimming cost V 4 bases and J 3 bases, with 12 bases left between them. The CDR3 sequence: CASSLRGKTDTQYF. The CDR3 nucleotides are TGTGCCAGCAGCCTCAGAGGGAAAACAGATACGCAGTATTTT.

The chain recombines TRBV2 with TRBJ1-4; 8 positions match TRBD1. J lost 8 bases, V lost 8 bases, and 13 bases had no gene match. The CDR3 runs to 15 residues. The germline gives CDR1 SNHLY, CDR2 FYNNEI. The CDR3 nucleotides are TGTGCCAGCTCACGTTCAGGGGGCTCGGACGAAAAACTGTTTTTT. This gives the protein CASSRSGGSDEKLFF.

V usage is TRBV20-1 and J usage is TRBJ2-2; 9 positions agree with TRBD2. After removal of 1 base from V and 3 bases from J, the junction contained 6 bases not matched to a gene. Germline V gene sequence: CDR1 DFQATT, CDR2 SNEGSKA (reference sequence). CDR3 length: 16 residues. The CDR3 nucleotides are TGCAGTGCTAGAGTCGGAGGCGGGGGGGACACCGGGGAGCTGTTTTTT. The encoded protein is CSARVGGGGDTGELFF.

This clonotype was detected only a few times. The J gene is TRBJ1-1, the V gene TRBV7-9; a weak D match, TRBD1 (6 bases). The germline V gene has CDR1 SEHNR and CDR2 FQNEAQ (reference sequence). Trimming removed 4 bases from V and 6 bases from J, with 24 bases in between. The CDR3 contains 17 residues. CDR3 residues: CASSSTGSRGAGAEAFF. DNA of the CDR3: TGTGCCAGCAGCTCCACCGGATCTAGGGGGGCGGGAGCTGAAGCTTTCTTT.

V and J are TRBV6-1 and TRBJ2-2; D not resolved. Between the trimmed V and J ends, which lost 0 bases and 1 base, there was a span of 12 bases. The germline V gene has CDR1 MNHNS and CDR2 SASEGT. The length of the CDR3 is 17 residues. The CDR3: CASSEARGSQNTGELFF. The DNA for the CDR3 is TGTGCCAGCAGTGAAGCACGCGGTAGCCAGAACACCGGGGAGCTGTTTTTT.